Each of the 29 T cell receptor beta chains below was sequenced from the same sample in a study of tumor-infiltrating lymphocytes in primary liver carcinoma. Co-extracting RNA and DNA was done with roughly 17-33 mg of unsorted bulk tissue as input. Priming with a constant-region primer yielded TCR beta cDNA from 400 to 550 ng total RNA. Construction of TCR beta libraries relied on three successive nested multiplex PCR rounds employing slightly modified ARM-PCR. The first two PCR rounds used TRBV1-TRBV30 forward primers with a C-beta reverse primer, roughly 10 cycles each. TCRdb re-derived calls from the multiplex PCR reads in MiXCR, one entry per CDR3 protein. In the table there are over 40,000 distinct CDR3 sequences, 70% to 80% of which are singletons. What was sequenced was liver tumor tissue from sampling region 5. The subset: tumor region T5, tumor centre. Receptors were obtained from a man aged 40-49 years with primary liver carcinoma and hepatitis B virus infection.

This clonotype was seen many times. The genes are TRBV28 and TRBJ2-7; D perhaps matches TRBD1 (5 bases). CDR1 and CDR2 from the germline V gene are MDHEN and SYDVKM. Trimming shortened V by 4 bases and J by 3 bases, and 16 bases separated the two germline ends. The CDR3 length is 15 residues. Written as DNA, the CDR3 is TGTGCCAGCAGTTCCACTTACAGGAACCTCTACGAGCAGTACTTC. As protein: CASSSTYRNLYEQYF.

This clonotype came up many times. The CDR3 does not end in the conserved phenylalanine or tryptophan, so this is likely a read error. This chain connects TRBV10-3 to TRBJ2-4; D may be TRBD2 (7 bases). V gave up 8 bases and J gave up 3 bases, with 17 bases separating them. Germline loops: CDR1 ENHRY, CDR2 SYGVKD. CDR3 length equals 15 residues. DNA of the CDR3: TGTGCCATCCGGGAGGCCGGGGGCCTCAAAAACATTCAGTACCTC. This sequence encodes CAIREAGGLKNIQYL.

Notes on this clonotype: A read error may account for a junction end that differs from germline. This chain uses TRBV4-1 with TRBJ1-3, with a weak D call TRBD1 (6 bases). Germline CDR1 MGHRA, CDR2 YSYEKL. This CDR3 is built from 17 residues. CDR3 protein: CASSHQGHLSSGNTIYF. The CDR3 coding sequence is TGCGCCAGCAGCCACCAGGGGCACCTCAGCTCTGGAAATACCATATATTTT.

Of note for this clonotype: A junction end diverges from the germline sequence, so it may reflect a read error. The rearrangement links TRBV14 to TRBJ2-2; D is undetermined. The CDR3 length is 15 residues. CDR1 SGHDN and CDR2 FVKESK come from the germline V gene. The CDR3 DNA sequence: TGTGCTAGCAGCCAAGATTGGCTGAACACCGGGGAGCTGTTTTTT. This translates into CASSQDWLNTGELFF.

The chain has TRBV11-1 and TRBJ2-7, with TRBD2 matching over 9 bases. Germline V gene lookup returns CDR1 SGHAT and CDR2 FQDESV (reference sequence). V was pared by 9 bases and J by 2 bases, with 11 bases of the junction left unmatched. The CDR3 loop spans 15 amino acids. The CDR3 sequence is CASSYSGRNTYEQYF. The DNA for the CDR3 is TGTGCCAGTAGTTATAGCGGGAGAAATACCTACGAGCAGTACTTC. The whole variable domain, remainder taken from reference TRBV11-1 and TRBJ2-7, is EAEVAQSPRYKITEKSQAVAFWCDPISGHATLYWYRQILGQGPELLVQFQDESVVDDSQLPKDRFSAERLKGVDSTLKIQPAELGDSAMYLCASSYSGRNTYEQYFGPGTRLTVT.

The chain is built from TRBV6-1 and TRBJ1-5, with no clear D. V was trimmed by 2 bases and J by 0 bases, leaving 8 bases between them. From germline, CDR1 is MNHNS and CDR2 SASEGT. The CDR3 sequence is 15 residues long. The CDR3 coding sequence is TGTGCCAGCAGTGAACTAGCGTATAGCAATCAGCCCCAGCATTTT. This translates into CASSELAYSNQPQHF.

This clonotype came up a few times. The chain combines TRBV4-2 with TRBJ2-3; 8 nucleotides align to TRBD2. Unmatched junction bases numbered 11, after V lost 4 bases and J lost 2 bases. The CDR3 contains 17 residues. Looked up from germline, CDR1 is LGHNA and CDR2 is YNFKEQ. The CDR3 spells CASSPYGAGGDTDTQYF. The CDR3 nucleotides read TGTGCCAGCAGCCCCTACGGCGCGGGAGGAGACACAGATACGCAGTATTTT.

In its sample, this clonotype was seen once. A read error may account for a junction end that differs from germline. The chain combines TRBV11-3 with TRBJ2-3; 10 nucleotides line up with TRBD2. Germline V gene sequence: CDR1 SGHNT, CDR2 YENEEA. The CDR3 loop spans 15 amino acids. The CDR3 nucleotides read TGTGTCAGCACCTTTAGCGGGAGGTGGACAGATACGCAGTATTTT. Its translation is CVSTFSGRWTDTQYF.

The count of this clonotype is one. This may arise from a read error, as a much more abundant clone is one base away. Lacking the conserved final phenylalanine or tryptophan, this CDR3 likely reflects a read error. The rearrangement uses TRBV28 and TRBJ1-2, with D tentatively TRBD1 (5 bases). Germline V gene lookup returns CDR1 MDHEN and CDR2 SYDVKM. The CDR3 consists of 14 residues. Here the CDR3 reads CVSSRRDGPYGYTL. CDR3 nucleotide sequence: TGTGTCAGCAGCCGGCGGGACGGACCTTATGGCTACACCCTC.

In the case of this clonotype: The junction departs from the called germline gene at one end, perhaps through a read error. This sequence joins TRBV5-4 and TRBJ2-7, with D tentatively TRBD2 (6 bases). Germline V gene data show CDR1 as SGHNT and CDR2 as YYREEE (reference sequence). CDR3 length: 15 amino acids. The DNA of the CDR3 is TGTGCCAGCAGCCCCCCGAGTGGCGGGACCCACGAGCAGTATTTC. As protein: CASSPPSGGTHEQYF.

This clonotype was detected a few times. Being one base from a much bigger clone, this may be a read error. The chain couples TRBV28 to TRBJ1-1; D unclear. The CDR3 is 13 amino acids. V lost 6 bases, J lost 4 bases, and 12 bases lay in between. Germline CDR1 is MDHEN and CDR2 is SYDVKM. The CDR3 DNA follows: TGTGCCAGCAGATTGGTGCTGGTCACTGAAGCTTTCTTT. It is translated as CASRLVLVTEAFF.

The chain is built from TRBV2 and TRBJ2-1; 9 nucleotides agree with TRBD2. This CDR3 is built from 14 residues. The J segment lost 6 bases and the V segment lost 6 bases, leaving 6 bases of the junction unmatched. The germline V gene encodes CDR1 SNHLY and CDR2 FYNNEI. The CDR3 sequence is CASSFSGRGNEQFF. The CDR3 nucleotides are TGTGCCAGCAGCTTTAGCGGGAGAGGCAATGAGCAGTTCTTC. Together with reference TRBV2 and TRBJ2-1, the CDR3 gives the full variable domain: EPEVTQTPSHQVTQMGQEVILRCVPISNHLYFYWYRQILGQKVEFLVSFYNNEISEKSEIFDDQFSVERPDGSNFTLKIRSTKLEDSAMYFCASSFSGRGNEQFFGPGTRLTVL.

With respect to this clonotype: The junction does not match germline at one end; this may be a read error. J is TRBJ2-3 and V is TRBV7-8; D tentatively reads TRBD1 or TRBD2 (5 bases each). The CDR3 loop spans 14 amino acids. Germline CDR1 and CDR2: SGHVS and FQNEAQ. CDR3 region: CASSFGDGVGTHYF. The CDR3 coding sequence is TGTGCCAGCAGCTTTGGGGACGGCGTAGGTACGCACTATTTT.

Of note for this clonotype: The junction shows a germline mismatch at one end, possibly a read error. The chain carries TRBV5-6 and TRBJ1-1; D is ambiguous. The CDR3 consists of 15 residues. CDR1 and CDR2 from the germline V gene are SGHDT and YYEEEE. CDR3 residues: CAISAWGIMNAEAFF. CDR3 nucleotides: TGTGCCATCAGCGCATGGGGAATCATGAACGCTGAAGCTTTCTTT.

This sequence joins TRBV6-2 or TRBV6-3 and TRBJ2-7; D is uncertain. Germline V lookup: CDR1 MNHEY, CDR2 SVGEGT. Trimming removed 0 bases at V and 6 bases at J, with 15 bases between. The CDR3 length is 15 residues. The CDR3 loop reads CASSYSEGSTCEQYF. CDR3 nucleotides: TGTGCCAGCAGTTACTCGGAAGGGTCGACCTGCGAGCAGTACTTC.

This clonotype was detected only a few times. This CDR3 is CSGATGSGAGELFF. CDR3 in DNA: TGCAGCGGTGCGACAGGCAGTGGTGCCGGGGAGCTGTTTTTT. V gene TRBV29-1 combines with J gene TRBJ2-2, with D possibly TRBD1 on 6 matching bases. In germline, CDR1 is SQVTM, CDR2 ANQGSEA. V lost 7 bases, J lost 6 bases, and 18 bases lay in between. The CDR3 is 14 residues long.

Turning to this clonotype: Germline and junction disagree at one end, which may indicate a read error. The chain carries TRBV11-2 and TRBJ1-1; D unresolved. CDR3 size: 13 residues. The germline V gene has CDR1 SGHAT and CDR2 FQNNGV. In nucleotides, the CDR3 is TGTGTCAGCAGTTTAGGCCAGAACACTGAAGCTTTCTTT. Translation gives CVSSLGQNTEAFF.

For this clonotype: A read error is likely, as this CDR3 ends without the conserved phenylalanine or tryptophan. The DNA is left out, because the CDR3 cannot be placed on it with certainty; the CDR3 is given as TCRdb lists it. The V and J genes are TRBV5-5 and TRBJ1-2; TRBD1, the D gene given by the table, was not confirmed from the DNA. Both ends counted, the CDR3 spans 16 residues. Germline V lookup: CDR1 SGHKS, CDR2 YYEKEE (reference sequence). CDR3 sequence reads: CASSPHPDRTNYGHTI.

The V and J genes are TRBV11-1 and TRBJ2-1; D may be TRBD2 (6 bases). CDR1 and CDR2 from the germline V gene are SGHAT and FQDESV (reference sequence). Between the trimmed V and J ends, which lost 11 bases and 8 bases, there was a span of 28 bases. The CDR3 consists of 16 residues. This CDR3 reads CADRKKMRIGGDEQFF. As DNA, the CDR3 is TGTGCCGACAGAAAAAAGATGAGAATAGGAGGGGATGAGCAGTTCTTC.

This clonotype was seen once. The germline gene is not matched at one end of the junction; a read error may be the cause. V usage is TRBV7-9 and J usage is TRBJ2-1; D uncertain. This CDR3 has 14 amino acids. Germline lookup yields CDR1 SEHNR and CDR2 FQNEAQ (reference sequence). This chain's CDR3 is CASRLGNIGDEQSF. In DNA, the CDR3 is TGTGCCAGCAGGTTAGGAAATATAGGCGATGAGCAGTCCTTC.

The chain recombines TRBV7-9 with TRBJ2-3, with 8 bases matching TRBD1. Germline trimming cut 7 bases from V and 7 bases from J; bases unmatched to any gene: 13. Per germline, CDR1 SEHNR and CDR2 FQNEAQ (reference sequence). The CDR3 extends over 15 amino acids. CDR3 protein: CASTSDRDGTHTQYF. In DNA, the CDR3 is TGTGCCAGCACCTCGGACAGGGACGGGACACATACGCAGTATTTT.

In this sample, this clonotype turned up a few times. Given the absence of the conserved phenylalanine or tryptophan at the CDR3 end, a read error is likely. This rearrangement joins TRBV28 to TRBJ1-2, with D tentatively TRBD1 (5 bases). Between the trimmed V and J ends, which lost 6 bases and 5 bases, there was a span of 16 bases. This CDR3 has 14 residues. Germline CDR1 and CDR2: MDHEN and SYDVKM. DNA of the CDR3: TGTGCCAGCAGCCGGCGGGACGGGCCTTATGGCTACACCATC. The encoded protein is CASSRRDGPYGYTI.

The chain joins TRBV12-3 or TRBV12-4 to TRBJ2-3; D is possibly TRBD1 (5 bases). V dropped 8 bases and J dropped 4 bases, with 19 bases sitting between them. CDR3 length equals 15 residues. CDR3 DNA: TGTGCCAGCGAGAAGGGGCGTGTGTTACCAGATACGCAGTATTTT. It translates to CASEKGRVLPDTQYF.

Concerning this clonotype: Mismatch with germline at one junction end may stem from a read error. This chain links TRBV25-1 with TRBJ1-1; 7 bases are shared with TRBD1. Germline lookup yields CDR1 MGHDK and CDR2 SYGVNS. CDR3 length: 18 amino acids. The CDR3 here is CAGSPRKGQPGKNTEAFF. The CDR3 DNA sequence: TGTGCCGGCAGTCCCAGGAAGGGACAGCCAGGAAAGAACACTGAAGCTTTCTTT.

Remarks on this clonotype: Germline and junction disagree at one end, which may indicate a read error. The chain employs TRBV4-2 and TRBJ2-7; D may be TRBD1 or TRBD2 (6 bases each). The CDR3 is 15 amino acids. The germline V gene has CDR1 LGHNA and CDR2 YNFKEQ. DNA for the CDR3: TGTGCCAACAGCCAATATAGCGGTAGGGACAACGAGCAGTACTTC. It specifies CANSQYSGRDNEQYF.

The CDR3 protein is CASNRGGVSHSEQFF. The CDR3 coding sequence is TGTGCCAGCAACCGAGGCGGGGTCTCCCATAGTGAGCAGTTCTTC. This chain uses TRBV6-1 with TRBJ2-1, with TRBD2 as a possible D gene (6 bases). Germline V lookup: CDR1 MNHNS, CDR2 SASEGT. The V end lost 7 bases, the J end lost 9 bases, and 22 bases lay between the germline ends. The CDR3 has 15 amino acids.

On this clonotype itself: An end of the junction differs from the germline gene, which may be a read error. The chain uses TRBV12-3 or TRBV12-4 and TRBJ1-5; D remains unclear. The CDR3 is 13 amino acids. CDR3 loop: CASSRTGDQPHHF. The CDR3 DNA follows: TGTGCCAGCAGTCGTACCGGCGATCAGCCCCACCATTTT.

This clonotype has a single count. The CDR3 here is CAISNSVYNQPQHF. The DNA of the CDR3 is TGTGCCATCAGCAACTCAGTGTATAATCAGCCCCAGCATTTT. This sequence joins TRBV10-3 and TRBJ1-5; D ambiguous. V was clipped by 6 bases and J by 4 bases, with 13 bases between them. This CDR3 is built from 14 residues. Germline V gives CDR1 ENHRY, CDR2 SYGVKD.

This chain connects TRBV13 to TRBJ1-2; TRBD1 matches 9 bases. The CDR3 spans 16 residues. The V segment lost 0 bases and the J segment 6 bases; nucleotides outside the gene matches: 8. The germline gives CDR1 PRHDT, CDR2 FYEKMQ (reference sequence). The CDR3 sequence: CASSLGRLTGGDGYTF. CDR3 bases: TGTGCCAGCAGCTTAGGCCGTCTGACAGGGGGTGATGGCTACACCTTC. The whole variable domain, remainder taken from reference TRBV13 and TRBJ1-2, is AAGVIQSPRHLIKEKRETATLKCYPIPRHDTVYWYQQGPGQDPQFLISFYEKMQSDKGSIPDRFSAQQFSDYHSELNMSSLELGDSALYFCASSLGRLTGGDGYTFGSGTRLTVV.